This T cell receptor beta chain was recorded in a study of control samples from healthy donors and cancer patients. Comments on this clone: Other DNA sequences of this sample code for an identical CDR3.

Method: immunoSEQ multiplex PCR; TCRdb's copy keeps in-frame clones and lacks some. This sample has about 170,000 clones, with around 92% found just once. The germline CDR1 and CDR2 sequences are SGHRS and YFSETQ. Trimming removed 1 base from V and 3 bases from J; junction bases left unmatched: 3. This CDR3 spans 14 amino acids. This rearrangement joins TRBV5-1 to TRBJ2-7; the match to TRBD1 covers 8 bases. This TCR was sampled from a woman aged 25 to 45 in good health. Sequenced material: blood. CDR3 in amino acids: CASSLTGGNYEQYF. The CDR3 nucleotides are TGCGCCAGCAGCTTGACAGGGGGGAACTACGAGCAGTACTTC.